The T cell receptor beta chain described here comes from a study of CD8 T cells in Susac syndrome. Random hexamers were used to reverse transcribe 0.5 to 1 ug of RNA. Amplification of TCR beta CDR3 across 54 Vbeta and 13 Jbeta was performed with immunoSEQ multiplex PCR. TCRdb itself ran the immunoSEQ multiplex PCR reads through MiXCR, one entry per CDR3 protein. This sample has roughly 110,000 distinct CDR3 sequences, with just under 95% found just once. The germline V gene has CDR1 DFQATT and CDR2 SNEGSKA (reference sequence). The CDR3 is 13 residues long. V gave up 7 bases and J gave up 7 bases; unmatched junction bases: 7.

Sequenced material: CD8+ T cells from PBMCs. The chain carries TRBV20-1 and TRBJ2-1, with 10 bases identical to TRBD2. The TCR sequence derives from a human donor in good health. The CDR3 loop is CSVEASGSNEQFF. DNA for the CDR3: TGCAGTGTCGAGGCTAGCGGGAGTAATGAGCAGTTCTTC.